The T cell receptor (beta chain) under discussion was sequenced for a study of T cell repertoires in cytomegalovirus infection. Study as a whole: As its CMV epitopes, the study selected recently identified HLA-C-restricted and well-studied HLA-B-restricted targets. Both a matching HLA type and CMV infection were indicated by public TCR beta signatures. Study observations and caveats: Based on cumulative public TCR beta family frequency, carriers of CMV plus the relevant HLA were identified. Predominance within the ex vivo response was attributable to HLA-C-restricted CMV-specific TCR beta clonotypes.

TCRdb processed the reads anew with MiXCR; each CDR3 protein has one entry. The repertoire holds a few hundred thousand distinct CDR3 sequences, with just under 40% as singletons. CDR1 and CDR2 from the germline V gene are MNHNS and SASEGT. The CDR3 length is 14 residues. The ends were cut back, 2 bases at V and 10 bases at J, with 12 bases in the middle. Turning to this clonotype: What it binds is not known.

This clonotype originated in a human donor in good health (CMV status not recorded). Some clones in this sample may be carry-over from other donors' samples. The source was cultured PBMCs, collected from culture after CMV antigen stimulation. This rearrangement joins TRBV6-1 to TRBJ1-6, with D unresolved. CDR3 amino acids: CASSERFGESPLHF. The DNA of the CDR3 is TGTGCCAGCAGTGAAAGGTTTGGCGAGTCACCCCTCCACTTT.